These 8 T cell receptor beta chains originate from one sample sequenced in a study of cytotoxic CD8 clonotypes in ibrutinib-treated CLL (dated by TCRdb to about 2021). The library came from the immunoSEQ multiplex PCR assay. Entries here come from immuneACCESS through TCRdb and include only in-frame sequences with V and J called. Some clones fail to appear in such tables; in the studies checked, an unresolved V gene covers under half of the shortfall, and the cause of the remainder is unknown. The sample contains about 140,000 clones, 80% of them found a single time. The top ten hold roughly 7.2% of the sample. The material was PBMCs, obtained after 36 months of ibrutinib treatment. All receptors derive from a human donor with chronic lymphocytic leukemia.

The rearrangement uses TRBV11-3 and TRBJ2-7, with D tentatively TRBD1 (6 bases). The germline V and J ends were trimmed by 0 bases and 2 bases, with 11 bases remaining between them. From germline, CDR1 is SGHNT and CDR2 YENEEA. The CDR3 sequence is 15 residues long. For the CDR3, the DNA is TGTGCCAGCAGCTTAGAAGTAGGGACAACCTACGAGCAGTACTTC. Translated: CASSLEVGTTYEQYF. The entire variable domain, with the rest obtained from reference TRBV11-3 and TRBJ2-7, is as follows: EAGVVQSPRYKIIEKKQPVAFWCNPISGHNTLYWYLQNLGQGPELLIRYENEEAVDDSQLPKDRFSAERLKGVDSTLKIQPAELGDSAVYLCASSLEVGTTYEQYFGPGTRLTVT.

This chain uses TRBV7-2 with TRBJ2-5; a weak D match, TRBD1 (6 bases). CDR1 and CDR2 from the germline V gene are SGHTA and FQGNSA. The CDR3 covers 14 residues. V was trimmed by 2 bases and J by 1 base, leaving 8 bases between them. CDR3 DNA sequence: TGTGCCAGCAGCTTACGGACAGCCCAAGAGACCCAGTACTTC. It specifies CASSLRTAQETQYF.

V gene TRBV10-1 combines with J gene TRBJ2-1; 9 nucleotides align to TRBD1. CDR1 WNHNN and CDR2 SYGVQD come from the germline V gene (reference sequence). V trimming: 0 bases; J trimming: 9 bases; junction bases outside the gene matches: 9. CDR3 length equals 16 residues. The CDR3 nucleotides read TGCGCCAGCAGTGAGTCTGTCGGGACAGGGAGTTTTGAGCAGTTCTTC. It is translated as CASSESVGTGSFEQFF.

The V and J genes are TRBV5-6 and TRBJ2-7; no clear D. The CDR3 loop spans 14 amino acids. V lost 0 bases and J lost 2, with 9 bases in between. Germline V CDR1 and CDR2: SGHDT, YYEEEE. CDR3 loop: CASSLEGEPYEQYF. For the CDR3, the DNA is TGTGCCAGCAGCTTGGAAGGAGAACCCTACGAGCAGTACTTC.

The chain is built from TRBV6-4 and TRBJ2-1, with 9 bases lining up with TRBD1. The CDR3 is 14 amino acids. Germline lookup yields CDR1 MRHNA and CDR2 SNTAGT. J gave up 9 bases and V 4 bases, and 7 bases lay outside the gene matches. This chain's CDR3 is CASSVGTGIGEQFF. CDR3 DNA sequence: TGTGCCAGCAGTGTCGGGACAGGGATTGGTGAGCAGTTCTTC.

This clone appeared a single time. CDR3 protein: CSVEENSNQPQHF. The CDR3 coding sequence is TGCAGCGTTGAAGAAAATAGCAATCAGCCCCAGCATTTT. V is TRBV29-1 and J is TRBJ1-5; D uncertain. This CDR3 contains 13 residues. V gave up 0 bases and J gave up 0 bases, with 3 bases separating them. Germline V lookup: CDR1 SQVTM, CDR2 ANQGSEA.

This clone was detected only a few times. The genes are TRBV18 and TRBJ2-2; D is ambiguous. The CDR3 is made up of 15 amino acids. CDR1 and CDR2 from the germline V gene are KGHSH and LQKENI. V gave up 6 bases and J gave up 1 base, with 12 bases separating them. CDR3 loop: CASSPGIQNTGELFF. For the CDR3, the DNA is TGTGCCAGCTCCCCTGGGATACAGAACACCGGGGAGCTGTTTTTT.

V usage is TRBV28 and J usage is TRBJ1-5, with D possibly TRBD1 on 5 matching bases. Trimming took off 10 bases at V and 4 bases at J, with 14 bases between the two ends. In germline, CDR1 is MDHEN, CDR2 SYDVKM. CDR3 length: 13 residues. The CDR3 nucleotides read TGTGCCATATCCCCGGGGGTGAATCAGCCCCAGCATTTT. Amino acids: CAISPGVNQPQHF.